A selection of T cell receptor beta chains follows, all from one sample in a study of blood T cell repertoires in COVID-19. Clones were sequenced by immunoSEQ multiplex PCR, and TCRdb holds only the in-frame ones, with some missing. The data show approximately 250,000 clones, just over 85% seen once. The sample was peripheral blood. These receptors came from a man younger than 45 who had recovered from COVID-19. Each CDR3 is given with its conserved first and last residue. Fields, in order: V gene, D gene, J gene, clone size, CDR3 DNA, CDR3 protein. D genes are given only for firm matches. Not every row has a clone size; where given, it reads once, few, many or a size class.

>TRBV6-5|TRBD1|TRBJ1-1|NA
TGTGCCAGCAGTTACAGGGGGCACACTGAAGCTTTCTTT
CASSYRGHTEAFF
>TRBV19|TRBD2|TRBJ2-1|NA
TGTGCCAGTATGGGACTAGCGGGGCACAATGAGCAGTTCTTC
CASMGLAGHNEQFF
>TRBV20-1|TRBD1|TRBJ1-2|few
TGCAGTGCTAGTCTAGGACAGGGGGCGTGGAACTATGGCTACACCTTC
CSASLGQGAWNYGYTF
>TRBV27|TRBD2|TRBJ2-2|NA
TGTGCCAGCAGTCCGTCTGGACTAGCGGGGGGAATCGGGGAGCTGTTTTTT
CASSPSGLAGGIGELFF
>TRBV3-1/TRBV3-2|TRBD2|TRBJ2-3|once
TGTGCCAGCAGCCAAGTGGGAGCGGGGGCCACAGATACGCAGTATTTT
CASSQVGAGATDTQYF
>TRBV5-4|TRBD1|TRBJ1-1|NA
TGTGCCAGCAGCTTGGTAGGGACAGGTAACACTGAAGCTTTCTTT
CASSLVGTGNTEAFF
>TRBV5-4|NA|TRBJ2-7|NA
TGTGCCAGCAGCTTGACAGGGTACCACGAGCAGTACTTC
CASSLTGYHEQYF
>TRBV10-2|TRBD1|TRBJ2-5|NA
TGCGCCACCCAGGGGGCAGGGCGACGGTCGGAGACCCAGTACTTC
CATQGAGRRSETQYF
>TRBV5-1|NA|TRBJ1-2|NA
TGCGCCAGCAATCACCCCGAGGGGGTCTCTGGCTACACCTTC
CASNHPEGVSGYTF
>TRBV7-6|NA|TRBJ1-2|NA
TGTGCCAGCAGCTTAGGGACCGGGGGAGGCTACACCTTC
CASSLGTGGGYTF
>TRBV10-2|TRBD1|TRBJ1-6|NA
TGCGCCAGCGGGGACAGGGACTCACCCCTCCACTTT
CASGDRDSPLHF
>TRBV15|NA|TRBJ1-2|few
TGTGCCACCAGCACGGAGGGGACCCTCTATGGCTACACCTTC
CATSTEGTLYGYTF
>TRBV2|TRBD2|TRBJ2-1|NA
TGTGCCAGCAGTGGACCGTCCTTTGCGGGGGGCCCTTACTTGTCAGACAATGAGCAGTTCTTC
CASSGPSFAGGPYLSDNEQFF
>TRBV7-7|NA|TRBJ2-5|few
TGTGCCAGCAGCTTACTTCCAGATACAGAGACCCAGTACTTC
CASSLLPDTETQYF
>TRBV19|TRBD2|TRBJ2-1|NA
TGTGCCAGTAGTATAGATCACAGTAGCGGGGGGGCCGGTGAGCAGTTCTTC
CASSIDHSSGGAGEQFF
>TRBV5-1|TRBD2|TRBJ2-7|NA
TGCGCCAGCAGCTTTAGCGGGGGGATCTCCTACGAGCAGTACTTC
CASSFSGGISYEQYF
>TRBV7-2|TRBD1|TRBJ1-1|NA
TGTGCCAGCAGCCCACCGACAGGGTGGAACACTGAAGCTTTCTTT
CASSPPTGWNTEAFF
>TRBV29-1|NA|TRBJ1-1|NA
TGCAGCGTTATCGGCGGGGGGCCAACTATAGCTGAAGCTTTCTTT
CSVIGGGPTIAEAFF
>TRBV6-5|NA|TRBJ2-1|NA
TGTGCCAGCAGAACGGGGTTGGGCCAGGATGAGCAGTTCTTC
CASRTGLGQDEQFF
>TRBV27|NA|TRBJ2-7|NA
TGTGCCAGCAGCTGGGCGGGCCTCTACTCCTACGAGCAGTACTTC
CASSWAGLYSYEQYF
>TRBV2|NA|TRBJ1-2|NA
TGTGCCAGCAGTAAGGTTGTGGAGGGAAGGAGCTATGGCTACACCTTC
CASSKVVEGRSYGYTF
>TRBV27|TRBD1|TRBJ1-1|NA
TGTGCCAGCAGTCCACAGGGACAGGCTGAAGCTTTCTTT
CASSPQGQAEAFF
>TRBV10-1|NA|TRBJ1-1|NA
TGCGCCAGCAGCCTAGGGGGGGGCTCGAACACTGAAGCTTTCTTT
CASSLGGGSNTEAFF